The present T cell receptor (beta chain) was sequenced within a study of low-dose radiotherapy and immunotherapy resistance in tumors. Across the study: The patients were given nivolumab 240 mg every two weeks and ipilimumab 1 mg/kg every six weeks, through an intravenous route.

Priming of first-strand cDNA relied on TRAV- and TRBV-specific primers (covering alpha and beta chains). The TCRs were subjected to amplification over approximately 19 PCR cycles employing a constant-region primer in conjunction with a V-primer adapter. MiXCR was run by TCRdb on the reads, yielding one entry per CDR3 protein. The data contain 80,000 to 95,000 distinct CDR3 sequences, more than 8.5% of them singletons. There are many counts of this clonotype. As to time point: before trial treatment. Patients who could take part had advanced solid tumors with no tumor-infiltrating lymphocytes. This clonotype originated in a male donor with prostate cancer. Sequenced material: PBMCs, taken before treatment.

CDR3 sequence reads: CASSRGPTNEKLFF. Here the CDR3 DNA reads TGTGCCAGCAGCAGGGGCCCAACTAATGAAAAACTGTTTTTT. The chain combines TRBV7-2 with TRBJ1-4; D may be TRBD1 (5 bases). In germline, CDR1 is SGHTA, CDR2 FQGNSA. Trimming cost V 5 bases and J 0 bases, with 7 bases left between them. This CDR3 comprises 14 residues. The full variable domain, its missing parts supplied by reference TRBV7-2 and TRBJ1-4, is GAGVSQSPSNKVTEKGKDVELRCDPISGHTALYWYRQSLGQGLEFLIYFQGNSAPDKSGLPSDRFSAERTGGSVSTLTIQRTQQEDSAVYLCASSRGPTNEKLFFGSGTQLSVL.